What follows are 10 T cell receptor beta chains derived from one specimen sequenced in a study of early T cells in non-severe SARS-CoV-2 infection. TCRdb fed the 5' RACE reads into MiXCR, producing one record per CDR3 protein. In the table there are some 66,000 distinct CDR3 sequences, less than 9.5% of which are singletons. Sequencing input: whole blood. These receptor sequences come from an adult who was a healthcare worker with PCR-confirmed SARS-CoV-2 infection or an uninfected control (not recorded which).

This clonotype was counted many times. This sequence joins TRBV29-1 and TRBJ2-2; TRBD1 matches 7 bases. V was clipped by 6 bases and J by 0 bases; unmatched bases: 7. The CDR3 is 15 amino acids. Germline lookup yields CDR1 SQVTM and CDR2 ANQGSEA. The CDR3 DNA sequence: TGCAGCGTCCACGGACAGGCGTCGAACACCGGGGAGCTGTTTTTT. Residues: CSVHGQASNTGELFF.

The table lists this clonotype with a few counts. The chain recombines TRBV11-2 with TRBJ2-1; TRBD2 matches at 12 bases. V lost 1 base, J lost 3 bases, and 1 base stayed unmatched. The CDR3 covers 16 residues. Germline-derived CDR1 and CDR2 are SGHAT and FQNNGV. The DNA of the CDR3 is TGTGCCAGCAGCTTAGCGACTAGCGGGAGCTACAATGAGCAGTTCTTC. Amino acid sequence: CASSLATSGSYNEQFF. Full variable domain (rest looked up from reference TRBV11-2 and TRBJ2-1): EAGVAQSPRYKIIEKRQSVAFWCNPISGHATLYWYQQILGQGPKLLIQFQNNGVVDDSQLPKDRFSAERLKGVDSTLKIQPAKLEDSAVYLCASSLATSGSYNEQFFGPGTRLTVL.

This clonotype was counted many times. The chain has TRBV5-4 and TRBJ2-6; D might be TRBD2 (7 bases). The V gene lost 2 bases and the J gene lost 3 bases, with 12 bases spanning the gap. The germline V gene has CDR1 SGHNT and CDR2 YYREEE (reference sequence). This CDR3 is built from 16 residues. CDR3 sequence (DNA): TGTGCCAGCAGCTTCGCGGGGGCTTATGGGGCCAACGTCCTGACTTTC. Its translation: CASSFAGAYGANVLTF.

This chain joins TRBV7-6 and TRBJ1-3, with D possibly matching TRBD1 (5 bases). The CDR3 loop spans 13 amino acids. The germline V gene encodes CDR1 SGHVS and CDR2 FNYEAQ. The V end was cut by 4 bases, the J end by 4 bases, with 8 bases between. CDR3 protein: CASSSGPGNTIYF. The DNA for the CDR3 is TGTGCCAGCAGCTCAGGGCCGGGAAACACCATATATTTT.

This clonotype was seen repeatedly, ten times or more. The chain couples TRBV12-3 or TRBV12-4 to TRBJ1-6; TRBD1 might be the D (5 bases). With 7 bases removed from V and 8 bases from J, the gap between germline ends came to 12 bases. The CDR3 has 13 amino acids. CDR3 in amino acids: CASMGTAYSPLHF. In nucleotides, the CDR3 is TGTGCCAGCATGGGGACCGCTTATTCACCCCTCCACTTT.

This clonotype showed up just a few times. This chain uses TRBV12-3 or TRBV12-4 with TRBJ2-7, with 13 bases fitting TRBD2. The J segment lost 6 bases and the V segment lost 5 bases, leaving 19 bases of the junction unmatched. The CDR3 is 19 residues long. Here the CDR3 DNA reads TGTGCCAGCAGTATTAGGACTAGCGGGAGTAGGGAGTCACTACGCGAGCAGTACTTC. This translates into CASSIRTSGSRESLREQYF.

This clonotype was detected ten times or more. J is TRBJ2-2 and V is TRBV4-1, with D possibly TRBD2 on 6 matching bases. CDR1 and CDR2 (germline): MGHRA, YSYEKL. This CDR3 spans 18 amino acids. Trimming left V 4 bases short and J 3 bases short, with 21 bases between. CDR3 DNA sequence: TGCGCCAGCAGCCCCTTTAGCGGATTGATAGGGGACACCGGGGAGCTGTTTTTT. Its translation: CASSPFSGLIGDTGELFF.

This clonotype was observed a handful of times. The CDR3 loop reads CASSLVLAGGNEQYF. DNA of the CDR3: TGTGCCAGCAGCTTAGTGCTAGCGGGAGGAAACGAGCAGTACTTC. The rearrangement joins TRBV7-9 to TRBJ2-7, with 11 bases lining up with TRBD2. V lost 1 base, J lost 5 bases, and 4 bases stayed unmatched. This CDR3 is built from 15 residues. CDR1 SEHNR and CDR2 FQNEAQ come from the germline V gene (reference sequence).

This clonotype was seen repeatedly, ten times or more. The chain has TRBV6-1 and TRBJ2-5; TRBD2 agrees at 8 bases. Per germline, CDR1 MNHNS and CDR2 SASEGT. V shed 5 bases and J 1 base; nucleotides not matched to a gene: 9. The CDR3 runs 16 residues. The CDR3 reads CASSTPGLVSQETQYF. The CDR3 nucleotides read TGTGCCAGCAGTACCCCGGGACTAGTGTCCCAAGAGACCCAGTACTTC.

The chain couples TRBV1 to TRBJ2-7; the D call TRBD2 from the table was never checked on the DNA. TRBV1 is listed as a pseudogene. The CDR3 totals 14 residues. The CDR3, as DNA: TGCACCAGCAGCCCGGACTGCCGTAAAGACGAGCAGTACTTC. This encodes CTSSPDCRKDEQYF.